Described below is a single T cell receptor (beta chain) sequence and its context. The same CDR3 is also encoded by other DNA sequences in this sample. Genomic DNA of every subset was divided equally among multiple immunoSEQ plates. When replicate PCRs were run on sorted subsets, they used about 200 ng DNA, about 30,000 T cell genomes. In the original workflow: With immunoSEQ giving junction-only sequences and no quality scores, filtering differed. TCRdb's table, derived via immunoSEQ multiplex PCR, lists solely in-frame clones and lacks some. V, J and clone size derive from that table, while D and trimming were established from the DNA sequence. The sample shows about 2.4 million clones, over 85% of them seen only once. The sample is drawn from a study of shared clonotypes between healthy human individuals. V gave up 1 base and J gave up 3 bases; unmatched junction bases: 0. CDR1 is KGHSH and CDR2 is LQKENI in the germline V gene. This CDR3 region has 14 residues.

The receptor was derived from a man between 18 and 35 years old in good health. Material for sequencing was naive CD4+ T cells sorted from blood. The subset is: CD45RA+ positively selected. J is TRBJ2-3 and V is TRBV18, with 8 bases matching TRBD2. The CDR3 nucleotides are TGTGCCAGCTCACCACAGCGGGGGACAGATACGCAGTATTTT. Encoded protein: CASSPQRGTDTQYF.